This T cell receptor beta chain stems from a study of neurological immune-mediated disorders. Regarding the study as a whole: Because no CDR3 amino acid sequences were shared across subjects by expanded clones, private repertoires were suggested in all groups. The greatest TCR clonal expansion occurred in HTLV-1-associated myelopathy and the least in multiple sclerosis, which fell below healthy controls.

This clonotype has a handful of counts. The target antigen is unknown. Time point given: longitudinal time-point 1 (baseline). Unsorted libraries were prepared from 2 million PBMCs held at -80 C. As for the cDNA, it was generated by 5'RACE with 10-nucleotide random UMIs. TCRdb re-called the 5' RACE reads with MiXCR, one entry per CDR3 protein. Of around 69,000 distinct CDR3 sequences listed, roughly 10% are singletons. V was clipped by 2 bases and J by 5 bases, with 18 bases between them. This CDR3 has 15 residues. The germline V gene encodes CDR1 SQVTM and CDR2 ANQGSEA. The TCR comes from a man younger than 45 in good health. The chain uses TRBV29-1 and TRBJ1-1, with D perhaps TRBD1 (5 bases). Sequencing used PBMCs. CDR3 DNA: TGCAGCGTTGAATTTTTCGGCAGGGTGCCGACTGAAGCTTTCTTT. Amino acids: CSVEFFGRVPTEAFF.